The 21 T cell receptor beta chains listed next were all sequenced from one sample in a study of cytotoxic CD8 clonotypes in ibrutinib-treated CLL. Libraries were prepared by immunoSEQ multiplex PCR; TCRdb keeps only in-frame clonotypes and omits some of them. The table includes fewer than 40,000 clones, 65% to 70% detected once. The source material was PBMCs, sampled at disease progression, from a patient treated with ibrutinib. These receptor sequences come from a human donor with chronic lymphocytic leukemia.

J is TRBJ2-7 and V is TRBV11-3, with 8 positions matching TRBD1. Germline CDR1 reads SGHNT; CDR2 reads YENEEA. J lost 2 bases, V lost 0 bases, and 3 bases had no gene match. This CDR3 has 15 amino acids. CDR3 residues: CASSLETGATYEQYF. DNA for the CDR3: TGTGCCAGCAGCTTAGAGACAGGGGCTACCTACGAGCAGTACTTC.

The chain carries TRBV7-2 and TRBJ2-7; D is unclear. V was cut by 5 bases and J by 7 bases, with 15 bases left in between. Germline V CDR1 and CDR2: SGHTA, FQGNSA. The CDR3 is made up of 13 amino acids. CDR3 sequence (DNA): TGTGCCAGCAGCCCAAGCCCGATAGGAGAGCAGTACTTC. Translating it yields CASSPSPIGEQYF.

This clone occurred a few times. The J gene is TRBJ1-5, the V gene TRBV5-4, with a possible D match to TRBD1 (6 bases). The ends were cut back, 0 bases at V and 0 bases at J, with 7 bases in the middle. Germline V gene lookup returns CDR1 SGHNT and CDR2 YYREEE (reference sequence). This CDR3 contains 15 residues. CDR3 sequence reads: CASSLGRGSNQPQHF. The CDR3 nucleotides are TGTGCCAGCAGCTTGGGCAGGGGTAGCAATCAGCCCCAGCATTTT.

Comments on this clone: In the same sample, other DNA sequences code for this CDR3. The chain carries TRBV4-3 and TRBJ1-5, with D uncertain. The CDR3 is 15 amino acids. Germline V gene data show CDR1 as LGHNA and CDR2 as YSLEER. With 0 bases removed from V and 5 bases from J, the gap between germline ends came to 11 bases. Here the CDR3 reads CASSQDLGGHQPQHF. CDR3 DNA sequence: TGCGCCAGCAGCCAAGACCTGGGTGGCCATCAGCCCCAGCATTTT.

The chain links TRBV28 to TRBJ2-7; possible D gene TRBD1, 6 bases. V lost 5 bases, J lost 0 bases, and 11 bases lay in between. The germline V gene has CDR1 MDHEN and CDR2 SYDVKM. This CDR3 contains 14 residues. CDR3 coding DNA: TGTGCCAGCAGTAACAGGGACACCTCCTACGAGCAGTACTTC. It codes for CASSNRDTSYEQYF. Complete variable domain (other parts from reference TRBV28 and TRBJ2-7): DVKVTQSSRYLVKRTGEKVFLECVQDMDHENMFWYRQDPGLGLRLIYFSYDVKMKEKGDIPEGYSVSREKKERFSLILESASTNQTSMYLCASSNRDTSYEQYFGPGTRLTVT.

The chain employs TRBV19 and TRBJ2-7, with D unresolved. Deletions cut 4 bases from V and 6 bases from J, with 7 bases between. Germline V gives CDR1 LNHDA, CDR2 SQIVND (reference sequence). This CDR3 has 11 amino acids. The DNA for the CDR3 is TGTGCCAGTAGTACATTCGGCGAGCAGTACTTC. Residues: CASSTFGEQYF. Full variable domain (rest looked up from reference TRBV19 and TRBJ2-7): DGGITQSPKYLFRKEGQNVTLSCEQNLNHDAMYWYRQDPGQGLRLIYYSQIVNDFQKGDIAEGYSVSREKKESFPLTVTSAQKNPTAFYLCASSTFGEQYFGPGTRLTVT.

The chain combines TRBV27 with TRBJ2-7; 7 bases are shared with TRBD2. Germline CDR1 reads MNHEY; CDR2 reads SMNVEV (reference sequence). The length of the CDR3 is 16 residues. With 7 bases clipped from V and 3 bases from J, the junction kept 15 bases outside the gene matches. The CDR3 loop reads CASTPLGASGNYEQYF. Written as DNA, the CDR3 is TGTGCCAGCACCCCCCTAGGGGCTAGCGGAAACTACGAGCAGTACTTC.

For the CDR3, the DNA is TGTGCCAGCAGCGTAGCCCCCGGGCCGGGGGGGACCCAGTACTTC. Amino acids: CASSVAPGPGGTQYF. The chain has TRBV9 and TRBJ2-5, with TRBD2 matching over 7 bases. Losses at the gene ends were 0 bases for V and 7 bases for J; bases not matched to a gene: 9. CDR3 length equals 15 residues. Germline V lookup: CDR1 SGDLS, CDR2 YYNGEE. Full variable domain (outside the CDR3, taken from reference TRBV9 and TRBJ2-5): DSGVTQTPKHLITATGQRVTLRCSPRSGDLSVYWYQQSLDQGLQFLIQYYNGEERAKGNILERFSAQQFPDLHSELNLSSLELGDSALYFCASSVAPGPGGTQYFGPGTRLLVL.

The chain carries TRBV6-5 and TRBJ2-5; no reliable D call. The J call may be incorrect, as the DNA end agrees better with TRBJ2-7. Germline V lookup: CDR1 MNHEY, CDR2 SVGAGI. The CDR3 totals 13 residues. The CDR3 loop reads CASKVQATYEQYF. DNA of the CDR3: TGTGCCAGCAAGGTCCAGGCCACCTACGAGCAGTACTTC.

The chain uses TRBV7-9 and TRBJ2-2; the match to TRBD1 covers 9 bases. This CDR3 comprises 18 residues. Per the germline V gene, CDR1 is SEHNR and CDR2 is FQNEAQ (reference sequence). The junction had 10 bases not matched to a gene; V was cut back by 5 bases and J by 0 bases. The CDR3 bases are TGTGCCAGCAGCCGGGGACAGGGCTATCTAACGAACACCGGGGAGCTGTTTTTT. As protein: CASSRGQGYLTNTGELFF.

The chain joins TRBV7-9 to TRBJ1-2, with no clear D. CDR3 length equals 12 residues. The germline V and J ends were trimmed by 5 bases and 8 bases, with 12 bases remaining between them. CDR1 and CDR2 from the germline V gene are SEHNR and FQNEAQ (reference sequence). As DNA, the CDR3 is TGTGCCAGCAGCCCAGACCGGGCGGGCTACACCTTC. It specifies CASSPDRAGYTF. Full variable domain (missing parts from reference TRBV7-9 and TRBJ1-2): DTGVSQNPRHKITKRGQNVTFRCDPISEHNRLYWYRQTLGQGPEFLTYFQNEAQLEKSRLLSDRFSAERPKGSFSTLEIQRTEQGDSAMYLCASSPDRAGYTFGSGTRLTVV.

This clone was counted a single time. In nucleotides, the CDR3 is TGTGCCAGCAGCCCCCGTGGTGTGGGACAGATGAACACTGAAGCTTTCTTT. As protein: CASSPRGVGQMNTEAFF. The chain recombines TRBV9 with TRBJ1-1; 7 bases align to TRBD1. This CDR3 contains 17 residues. Per the germline V gene, CDR1 is SGDLS and CDR2 is YYNGEE. The junction had 12 bases not matched to a gene; V was cut back by 4 bases and J by 0 bases.

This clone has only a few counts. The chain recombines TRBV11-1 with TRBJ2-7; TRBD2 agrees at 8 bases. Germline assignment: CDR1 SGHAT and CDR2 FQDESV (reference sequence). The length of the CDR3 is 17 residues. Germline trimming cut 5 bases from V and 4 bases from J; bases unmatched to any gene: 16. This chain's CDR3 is CASSLGRGGRSTYEQYF. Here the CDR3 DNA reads TGTGCCAGCAGCCTCGGTCGGGGCGGGAGGTCGACGTACGAGCAGTACTTC.

The DNA for the CDR3 is TGTGCCAGCACCGGTTTAGCGGAGAGCTCCTACGAGCAGTACTTC. It specifies CASTGLAESSYEQYF. V and J are TRBV6-1 and TRBJ2-7; D is perhaps TRBD2 (6 bases). Deletions cut 7 bases from V and 0 bases from J, with 16 bases between. The CDR3 contains 15 residues. In germline, CDR1 is MNHNS, CDR2 SASEGT.

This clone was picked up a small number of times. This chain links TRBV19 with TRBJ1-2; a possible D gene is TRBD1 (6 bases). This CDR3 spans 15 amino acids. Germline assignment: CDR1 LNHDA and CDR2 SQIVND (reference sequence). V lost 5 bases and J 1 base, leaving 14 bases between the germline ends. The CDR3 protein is CASSALQGINYGYTF. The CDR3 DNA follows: TGTGCCAGTAGTGCCCTCCAGGGGATTAACTATGGCTACACCTTC.

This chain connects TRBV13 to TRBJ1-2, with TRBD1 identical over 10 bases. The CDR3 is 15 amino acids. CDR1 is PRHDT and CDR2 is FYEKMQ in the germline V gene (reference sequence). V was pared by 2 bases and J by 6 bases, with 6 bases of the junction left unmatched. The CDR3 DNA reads TGTGCCAGCAGCTTATTGGGACAGGGGATTCATGGCTACACCTTC. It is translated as CASSLLGQGIHGYTF.

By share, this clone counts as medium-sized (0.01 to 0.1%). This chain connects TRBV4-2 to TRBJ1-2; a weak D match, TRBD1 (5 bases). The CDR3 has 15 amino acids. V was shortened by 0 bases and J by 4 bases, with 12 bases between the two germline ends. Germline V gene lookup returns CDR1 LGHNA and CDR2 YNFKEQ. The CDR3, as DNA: TGTGCCAGCAGCCAAGAAACGGCGGGGGGCTATGGCTACACCTTC. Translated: CASSQETAGGYGYTF.

CDR3 DNA: TGTGCCAGCAGGGGGACAGGGAGTAGGGGGGGGTTAAGCACAGATACGCAGTATTTT. This encodes CASRGTGSRGGLSTDTQYF. The rearrangement joins TRBV27 to TRBJ2-3; 9 bases agree with TRBD1. This CDR3 has 19 residues. The germline gives CDR1 MNHEY, CDR2 SMNVEV (reference sequence). V was clipped by 6 bases and J by 0 bases; unmatched bases: 16.

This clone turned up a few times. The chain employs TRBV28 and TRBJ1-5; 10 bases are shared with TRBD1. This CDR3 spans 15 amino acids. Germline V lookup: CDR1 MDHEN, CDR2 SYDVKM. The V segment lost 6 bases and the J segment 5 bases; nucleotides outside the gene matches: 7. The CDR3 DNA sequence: TGTGCCAGCAGAAGGGACAGGGGCTTCGATCAGCCCCAGCATTTT. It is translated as CASRRDRGFDQPQHF.

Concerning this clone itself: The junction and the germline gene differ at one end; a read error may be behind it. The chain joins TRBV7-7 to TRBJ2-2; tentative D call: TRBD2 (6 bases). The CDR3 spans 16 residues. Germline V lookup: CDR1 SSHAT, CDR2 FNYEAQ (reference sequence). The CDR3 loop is CASSLAGGAHTGELFF. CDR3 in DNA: TGTGCTAGCAGCTTAGCTGGCGGGGCCCACACCGGGGAGCTGTTTTTT.

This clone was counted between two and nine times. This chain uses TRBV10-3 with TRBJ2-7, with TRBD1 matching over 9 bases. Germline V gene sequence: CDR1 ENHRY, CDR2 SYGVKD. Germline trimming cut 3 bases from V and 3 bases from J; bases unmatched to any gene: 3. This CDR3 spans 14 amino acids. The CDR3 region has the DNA TGTGCCATCAGTGACTGGACAGGGGACTACGAGCAGTACTTC. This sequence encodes CAISDWTGDYEQYF.